A selection of T cell receptor beta chains follows, all from one sample in a study of early T cells in non-severe SARS-CoV-2 infection. TCRdb re-called the 5' RACE reads through MiXCR, storing one row per CDR3 protein. Among some 64,000 distinct CDR3 sequences listed, less than 20% were seen once. Source: whole blood, taken at baseline. These receptor sequences come from an adult who was a healthcare worker with PCR-confirmed SARS-CoV-2 infection or an uninfected control (not recorded which). Both conserved end residues are part of each CDR3. Each record gives: clone size, V gene, D gene, J gene, CDR3 DNA, CDR3 protein. The D gene is left open where the match is weak. Some rows mark clone size as missing; the rest say once, few, many or name a class of expanded clone.

few	TRBV12-3/TRBV12-4	TRBD2	TRBJ2-5	TGTGCCAGCAGTTCTAGCGGGAGAAGAGAGACCCAGTACTTC	CASSSSGRRETQYF
.	TRBV3-1	.	TRBJ1-2	TGTGCCAGCAGCCAACTAGGAGGGGCGTATGGCTACACCTTC	CASSQLGGAYGYTF
.	TRBV24-1	TRBD1	TRBJ2-5	TGTGCCACCAGTGATAGGGGGCGACGACAAGAGACCCAGTACTTC	CATSDRGRRQETQYF
.	TRBV6-6	TRBD2	TRBJ2-5	TGTGCCAGCAGTTACTCGGTGGGCGGGAGTCGAGAGACCCAGTACTTC	CASSYSVGGSRETQYF
few	TRBV5-1	TRBD1	TRBJ2-3	TGCGCCAGCAGCGTCTTACCGGGACAGGGAACAGATACGCAGTATTTT	CASSVLPGQGTDTQYF
.	TRBV10-2	TRBD1	TRBJ1-1	TGCGCCAGCAGTGTACAGGGGCTGGGCGCTTTCTTT	CASSVQGLGAFF
few	TRBV5-1	.	TRBJ1-1	TGCGCCAGCAGCTTGGCAGGACCGAACACTGAAGCTTTCTTT	CASSLAGPNTEAFF
.	TRBV6-2/TRBV6-3	.	TRBJ2-5	TGTGCCAGCAGTTACTCGCTACATTTTGAGACCCAGTACTTC	CASSYSLHFETQYF
many	TRBV12-3/TRBV12-4	.	TRBJ2-2	TGTGCCAGCAGTTTAGCCGGGACCTCGGGGGAGCTGTTTTTT	CASSLAGTSGELFF
.	TRBV6-5	.	TRBJ1-1	TGTGCCAGCAGGGACAGACCTCCCCGAGAAGCTTTCTTT	CASRDRPPREAFF
few	TRBV11-2	TRBD2	TRBJ2-1	TGTGCCAGCAGCTCGGGACTAGCGGTCGGTGAGCAGTTCTTC	CASSSGLAVGEQFF
few	TRBV20-1	TRBD2	TRBJ2-3	TGCAGTGCTAAGGGACTAGCTATAGGGCACACAGATACGCAGTATTTT	CSAKGLAIGHTDTQYF
.	TRBV6-1	TRBD1	TRBJ2-7	TGTGCCAGCCTTAGGACAGGGACCTCCTACGAGCAGTACTTC	CASLRTGTSYEQYF
.	TRBV9	.	TRBJ1-1	TGTGCCAGCAGCGTAGCAGCTATGAACACTGAAGCTTTCTTT	CASSVAAMNTEAFF
.	TRBV7-9	.	TRBJ1-1	TGTGCCAGCAGCCCTAGGACAGAGAACACTGAAGCTTTCTTT	CASSPRTENTEAFF
many	TRBV28	.	TRBJ1-2	TGTGCCAGCAGTTTAAGGGCATATGGCTACACCTTC	CASSLRAYGYTF
.	TRBV5-1	TRBD2	TRBJ2-5	TGCGCCAGCAGCTTGATGGCTAGCGGGAGGTTCCAAGAGACCCAGTACTTC	CASSLMASGRFQETQYF
.	TRBV7-9	TRBD1	TRBJ2-7	TGTGCCAGCAGCAAATCCGGGACAGGGATGATCCTCTACGAGCAGTACTTC	CASSKSGTGMILYEQYF
few	TRBV20-1	.	TRBJ2-7	TGCAGTGCTAGTAAGGGTATGGCGGACGAGCAGTACTTC	CSASKGMADEQYF
.	TRBV14	.	TRBJ2-3	TGTGCCAGCAGCCAAGTTTCCGGCGGAGATACGCAGTATTTT	CASSQVSGGDTQYF
few	TRBV7-9	.	TRBJ2-7	TGTGCCAGCAGCTTAGAGGGGCACGAGCAGTACTTC	CASSLEGHEQYF
.	TRBV29-1	.	TRBJ2-7	TGCAGCGTTGAAGATCGAGCGGGTTTCCCCTACGAGCAGTACTTC	CSVEDRAGFPYEQYF
.	TRBV30	.	TRBJ2-1	TGTGCCTGGAGTAAGAGCGATGAGCAGTTCTTC	CAWSKSDEQFF
.	TRBV6-1	.	TRBJ2-5	TGTGCCAGCTCGAGGCAGGGGATTATTGAAGAGACCCAGTACTTC	CASSRQGIIEETQYF
.	TRBV11-2	.	TRBJ1-5	TGTGCCAGCAGCTTAGCGACTGCCGCCAGGGGCAATCAGCCCCAGCATTTT	CASSLATAARGNQPQHF
.	TRBV6-1	TRBD2	TRBJ2-1	TGTGCCAGCAGGGGGCTAGCGGGAGGTGGTGAGCAGTTCTTC	CASRGLAGGGEQFF
.	TRBV11-2	TRBD2	TRBJ2-7	TGTGCCAGCAGCTGGACTAGCACCTACGAGCAGTACTTC	CASSWTSTYEQYF
few	TRBV20-1	.	TRBJ1-2	TGCAGTGCTAGCGACAGGCCTCCGAGGAGCTACACCTTC	CSASDRPPRSYTF
few	TRBV24-1	.	TRBJ2-7	TGTGCCACCAGTGATGGTTTTGGGGGCGAGCAGTACTTC	CATSDGFGGEQYF
few	TRBV6-5	TRBD1	TRBJ2-7	TGTGCCAGCAGTTACCAGGCAGGGGGCGCCTACGAGCAGTACTTC	CASSYQAGGAYEQYF
many	TRBV5-4	.	TRBJ1-1	TGTGCCAGCAGCACATCAGGGACGCCTGAAGCTTTCTTT	CASSTSGTPEAFF
.	TRBV7-9	.	TRBJ2-3	TGTGCCAGCAGCTTCCGGGCAGATACGCAGTATTTT	CASSFRADTQYF
.	TRBV3-1	TRBD1	TRBJ2-4	TGTGCCAGCAGCCCTACTGACAGGGCAGCCAAAAACATTCAGTACTTC	CASSPTDRAAKNIQYF
few	TRBV6-9	.	TRBJ2-4	TGTGCCAGCAGTGGGGAAAACATTCAGTACTTC	CASSGENIQYF
.	TRBV25-1	TRBD2	TRBJ2-1	TGTGCCAGCAGTGAGAGCGGGACTAGCGGGAGGGCCACATACAATGAGCAGTTCTTC	CASSESGTSGRATYNEQFF
.	TRBV4-2	.	TRBJ1-6	TGTGCCAGCAGCCAAGATCTTACTTCACCCCTCCACTTT	CASSQDLTSPLHF
few	TRBV4-1	TRBD1	TRBJ1-4	TGCGCCAGCAGCCAGGGGGACAGGGGGAGTGTTTGGGAAAAACTGTTTTTT	CASSQGDRGSVWEKLFF
few	TRBV6-2/TRBV6-3	TRBD2	TRBJ2-3	TGTGCCAGCAGTTCGGCGGGGGGCACAGATACGCAGTATTTT	CASSSAGGTDTQYF
few	TRBV11-2	.	TRBJ2-2	TGTGCCAGCAGCTTAGTCCAGGGAGGCGGGGAGCTGTTTTTT	CASSLVQGGGELFF
.	TRBV7-8	TRBD1	TRBJ2-3	TGTGCCAGCAGACTGGACAGGGTTGATACGCAGTATTTT	CASRLDRVDTQYF
few	TRBV2	.	TRBJ2-2	TGTGCCAGCAGTGATGCCGTTGGTACCGGGGAGCTGTTTTTT	CASSDAVGTGELFF
.	TRBV28	.	TRBJ1-1	TGTGCCAGCAGCCGAGGGTGGAACACTGAAGCTTTCTTT	CASSRGWNTEAFF
many	TRBV15	.	TRBJ1-5	TGTGCCACCAGCAGAATTTTGGGACAAATGAATCAGCCCCAGCATTTT	CATSRILGQMNQPQHF
.	TRBV7-2	TRBD2	TRBJ2-3	TGTGCCAGCGAAAGGCGGGGGGAAGGAGATACGCAGTATTTT	CASERRGEGDTQYF
.	TRBV13	TRBD2	TRBJ2-2	TGTGCCAGCAGCGGCCGGGAAGGGCTAGCGGAGAACACCGGGGAGCTGTTTTTT	CASSGREGLAENTGELFF
few	TRBV11-2	TRBD2	TRBJ2-1	TGTGCCAGCAGCTTAATCGCCAGAGCGGGGGGGCATGAGCAGTTCTTC	CASSLIARAGGHEQFF
.	TRBV14	.	TRBJ2-1	TGTGCCAGCAGCCAATCTATGGGCAATGAGCAGTTCTTC	CASSQSMGNEQFF
.	TRBV19	.	TRBJ2-7	TGTGCCAGTAGTATAGTTCTGGGGCCAACCTACGAGCAGTACTTC	CASSIVLGPTYEQYF
.	TRBV2	.	TRBJ2-5	TGTGCCAGCAGAACAAGACAGACAAACCAAGAGACCCAGTACTTC	CASRTRQTNQETQYF
.	TRBV28	.	TRBJ1-5	TGTGCCAGCAGTTTCGGGGTTTCTCAGCCCCAGCATTTT	CASSFGVSQPQHF
.	TRBV6-6	TRBD2	TRBJ2-7	TGTGCCAGCAGCTCACCTGGGGGGGGGTACGAGCAGTACTTC	CASSSPGGGYEQYF
few	TRBV27	TRBD2	TRBJ2-7	TGTGCCAGCAGCTTACTAGCGGGAGGCTCCTACGAGCAGTACTTC	CASSLLAGGSYEQYF
.	TRBV27	.	TRBJ1-1	TGTGCCAGCCATATGGTAGCAGGTCGGACTGAAGCTTTCTTT	CASHMVAGRTEAFF
.	TRBV20-1	TRBD1	TRBJ1-6	TGCAGTGCTAGATCCCGGGATCCGAGGACAGGGAATAATTCACCCCTCCACTTT	CSARSRDPRTGNNSPLHF
.	TRBV19	TRBD2	TRBJ2-1	TGTGCCGCATCCACCCTACTAGCGGGGTCATACAATGAGCAGTTCTTC	CAASTLLAGSYNEQFF